This T cell receptor beta chain was captured in a study of T cell responses to AZD1222 COVID-19 vaccine. V lost 8 bases and J lost 0, with 11 bases in between. This CDR3 is built from 14 residues. The germline V gene has CDR1 SGHTA and CDR2 FQGNSA. Study conclusions and caveats: Spike-specific TCR breadth and depth were elevated following two AZD1222 doses. Most donors were white British, females outnumbered males, and clonal diversity was possibly underestimated. Per reports, nearly half of all spike-specific TCRs target regions that are unmutated in variants.

TCRdb's table, derived via immunoSEQ multiplex PCR, lists solely in-frame clones and lacks some. The table shows under 200,000 clones, with under 95% occurring only once. Regarding this clone: What it binds is unknown.

The chain uses TRBV7-2 and TRBJ1-3; D is possibly TRBD1 (6 bases). The TCR sequence derives from an adult in good health. The source was peripheral blood, collected on day 0 of AZD1222 vaccination. Here the CDR3 reads CASGQRLSGNTIYF. CDR3 in DNA: TGTGCCAGCGGACAGAGACTCTCTGGAAACACCATATATTTT.